The sequence of this TCR beta chain was determined in a study of shared clonotypes between healthy human individuals. Study-wide points: Sequencing depth was expected to influence donor clonotype sharing.

CD45RO+ cells and CCR7-negative CD45RA+ TemRA cells were combined as CD8 memory. Replicate PCRs from sorted subsets contained about 0.2 ug DNA, which is some 29,000 T cell genomes. Method: immunoSEQ multiplex PCR; TCRdb's copy keeps in-frame clones and lacks some. The sample has about 380,000 clones, 90% to 98% seen once. Turning to this clone: Its matching antigen is unknown.

The sequence was obtained from a man aged 30-40 years in good health. The source material was memory CD8+ T cells sorted from blood. Subset: CD45RO+ cells pooled with CCR7-negative TemRA cells.

The DNA of the CDR3 is TGTGCCACCATGGGCCTTTCTGAGCAGTTCTTC. It yields the protein CATMGLSEQFF. The chain links TRBV10-3 to TRBJ2-1; D remains unclear. The CDR3 is 11 amino acids. The germline CDR1 and CDR2 sequences are ENHRY and SYGVKD. The V gene lost 10 bases and the J gene lost 9 bases, with 13 bases spanning the gap.